This T cell receptor (beta chain) is from a study of technical replicates of blood from a few donors. Assay used: immunoSEQ multiplex PCR; TCRdb lists only in-frame clones, some missing. This sample has tens of thousands of clones, with 80% to 95% found just once. The germline gives CDR1 SGHRS, CDR2 YFSETQ. Trimming cost V 4 bases and J 7 bases, with 14 bases left between them. CDR3 length: 13 residues. The sequence came from a human donor in good health. The J gene is TRBJ1-2, the V gene TRBV5-1; perhaps TRBD1 as D (6 bases). The sample comprised T cells isolated from PBMCs. The CDR3 bases are TGCGCCAGCAGCAGTGCAGGGGAGGGTGGCTACACCTTC. Translated: CASSSAGEGGYTF.